Shown below are 19 T cell receptor beta chains from a single sample sequenced in a study of cytomegalovirus exposure and HLA in healthy donors. The protocol was immunoSEQ multiplex PCR, while the TCRdb copy is restricted to in-frame clones and leaves out a portion. The table has some 140,000 clones, 86% seen once; the top ten hold nearly 3%. The sequenced sample was PBMCs. Every receptor here comes from a man between 18 and 29 years old in good health and CMV-seronegative.

The chain links TRBV10-3 to TRBJ1-5, with TRBD1 as a possible D gene (6 bases). This CDR3 spans 15 amino acids. The V end was cut by 4 bases, the J end by 6 bases, with 16 bases between. The germline V gene has CDR1 ENHRY and CDR2 SYGVKD. The chain's CDR3 is CAISAVTGQGQPQHF. In DNA, the CDR3 is TGTGCCATCAGTGCGGTAACAGGGCAGGGTCAGCCCCAGCATTTT.

The V call is TRBV19, the J call TRBJ2-1, with D perhaps TRBD2 (6 bases). The CDR3 sequence is 14 residues long. Trimming cost V 2 bases and J 10 bases, with 15 bases left between them. Per the germline V gene, CDR1 is LNHDA and CDR2 is SQIVND (reference sequence). The chain's CDR3 is CASSISSSDTEQFF. In DNA, the CDR3 is TGTGCCAGTAGTATAAGCTCTAGCGATACAGAGCAGTTCTTC.

This rearrangement joins TRBV6-5 to TRBJ1-1, with D possibly matching TRBD1 (6 bases). From germline, CDR1 is MNHEY and CDR2 SVGAGI. The V and J ends lost 7 bases and 1 base respectively, with 13 bases between them. The CDR3 is 14 amino acids. DNA of the CDR3: TGTGCCAGCACCTCACAGGGAAGGAACACTGAAGCTTTCTTT. Amino acids: CASTSQGRNTEAFF.

The rearrangement uses TRBV5-1 and TRBJ1-1; 8 positions agree with TRBD1. V trimming: 0 bases; J trimming: 1 base; junction bases outside the gene matches: 2. The CDR3 is made up of 15 amino acids. The germline CDR1 and CDR2 sequences are SGHRS and YFSETQ. This chain's CDR3 is CASSLAGTGNTEAFF. The CDR3 coding sequence is TGCGCCAGCAGCTTGGCCGGGACAGGGAACACTGAAGCTTTCTTT. The complete variable domain, with remaining parts taken from reference TRBV5-1 and TRBJ1-1, reads KAGVTQTPRYLIKTRGQQVTLSCSPISGHRSVSWYQQTPGQGLQFLFEYFSETQRNKGNFPGRFSGRQFSNSRSEMNVSTLELGDSALYLCASSLAGTGNTEAFFGQGTRLTVV.

This clone appeared once. This chain links TRBV7-2 with TRBJ2-1; TRBD2 aligns across 9 bases. J lost 3 bases, V lost 5 bases, and 11 bases had no gene match. CDR3 length equals 17 residues. The germline V gene has CDR1 SGHTA and CDR2 FQGNSA. The CDR3 sequence is CASSTRGSGRFYNEQFF. The CDR3 nucleotides are TGTGCCAGCAGCACCCGGGGTAGCGGGAGATTCTACAATGAGCAGTTCTTC. Looking up the rest from reference TRBV7-2 and TRBJ2-1 gives the full variable domain: GAGVSQSPSNKVTEKGKDVELRCDPISGHTALYWYRQSLGQGLEFLIYFQGNSAPDKSGLPSDRFSAERTGGSVSTLTIQRTQQEDSAVYLCASSTRGSGRFYNEQFFGPGTRLTVL.

V usage is TRBV7-9 and J usage is TRBJ2-2; TRBD2 matches at 11 bases. After removal of 2 bases from V and 6 bases from J, the junction contained 5 bases not matched to a gene. Germline lookup yields CDR1 SEHNR and CDR2 FQNEAQ (reference sequence). The CDR3 is 16 residues long. The CDR3 sequence: CASSLKLAGAAGELFF. CDR3 nucleotides: TGTGCCAGCAGCTTAAAACTAGCGGGAGCAGCCGGGGAGCTGTTTTTT.

This chain links TRBV7-9 with TRBJ1-3; D remains ambiguous. CDR1 is SEHNR and CDR2 is FQNEAQ in the germline V gene (reference sequence). The ends were cut back, 5 bases at V and 2 bases at J, with 7 bases in the middle. This CDR3 spans 13 amino acids. The chain's CDR3 is CASSPQAGNTIYF. CDR3 bases: TGTGCCAGCAGCCCCCAGGCTGGAAACACCATATATTTT.

The rearrangement links TRBV5-6 to TRBJ2-7; D is unclear. The V and J ends lost 0 bases and 3 bases respectively, with 10 bases between them. The germline V gene encodes CDR1 SGHDT and CDR2 YYEEEE. The CDR3 totals 14 residues. This CDR3 is CASSLGALIYEQYF. The CDR3 DNA sequence: TGTGCCAGCAGCTTGGGGGCCCTAATCTACGAGCAGTACTTC.

The chain couples TRBV5-1 to TRBJ2-7, with D perhaps TRBD1 (6 bases). Trimming pared 6 bases from V and 4 bases from J, leaving 14 bases between. CDR1 SGHRS and CDR2 YFSETQ come from the germline V gene. The CDR3 spans 13 residues. CDR3 sequence reads: CASTKDRPYEQYF. In DNA form, the CDR3 reads TGCGCCAGCACCAAAGACAGGCCGTACGAGCAGTACTTC. Full variable domain (remainder filled in from reference TRBV5-1 and TRBJ2-7): KAGVTQTPRYLIKTRGQQVTLSCSPISGHRSVSWYQQTPGQGLQFLFEYFSETQRNKGNFPGRFSGRQFSNSRSEMNVSTLELGDSALYLCASTKDRPYEQYFGPGTRLTVT.

The chain links TRBV27 to TRBJ1-5; 8 bases map to TRBD1. This CDR3 spans 17 amino acids. The germline CDR1 and CDR2 sequences are MNHEY and SMNVEV (reference sequence). The J segment lost 5 bases and the V segment lost 5 bases, leaving 14 bases of the junction unmatched. The CDR3 DNA reads TGTGCCAGCAGTCCTCCCCCGGACAGGGAAGATCATCAGCCCCAGCATTTT. Translation: CASSPPPDREDHQPQHF.

This sequence joins TRBV6-5 and TRBJ1-2; 9 nucleotides match TRBD1. The germline gives CDR1 MNHEY, CDR2 SVGAGI. V was pared by 6 bases and J by 8 bases, with 10 bases of the junction left unmatched. The CDR3 is made up of 14 amino acids. CDR3 amino acids: CASRPGTGTYGYTF. CDR3 coding DNA: TGTGCCAGCAGGCCCGGGACAGGGACTTACGGCTACACCTTC.

The chain is built from TRBV15 and TRBJ1-1; no definite D call. With 1 base removed from V and 0 bases from J, the gap between germline ends came to 12 bases. This CDR3 is built from 16 residues. CDR1 is LNHNV, CDR2 YYDKDF, per germline (reference sequence). Here the CDR3 reads CATSRVPGVMNTEAFF. In nucleotides, the CDR3 is TGTGCCACCAGCAGAGTCCCCGGGGTCATGAACACTGAAGCTTTCTTT.

In this sample, this clone turned up a few times. This sequence joins TRBV7-8 and TRBJ1-3; D remains unclear. Germline V lookup: CDR1 SGHVS, CDR2 FQNEAQ. Trimming removed 2 bases from V and 0 bases from J, with 8 bases in between. The CDR3 totals 15 residues. CDR3 DNA: TGTGCCAGCAGCTTATTCGGAGTCTCTGGAAACACCATATATTTT. Its translation: CASSLFGVSGNTIYF.

The chain has TRBV11-2 and TRBJ2-7; 7 bases map to TRBD1. V was clipped by 6 bases and J by 3 bases; unmatched bases: 11. CDR1 SGHAT and CDR2 FQNNGV come from the germline V gene. The CDR3 runs to 15 residues. The CDR3 loop reads CASSSSTGIGYEQYF. DNA for the CDR3: TGTGCCAGCAGTTCCTCGACAGGGATAGGCTACGAGCAGTACTTC.

The chain is built from TRBV5-1 and TRBJ2-5; D might be TRBD2 (5 bases). V was pared by 0 bases and J by 1 base, with 10 bases between. This CDR3 region has 15 residues. Germline V lookup: CDR1 SGHRS, CDR2 YFSETQ. The CDR3 loop reads CASSLVGGVQETQYF. The CDR3 nucleotides read TGCGCCAGCAGCTTGGTAGGAGGAGTCCAAGAGACCCAGTACTTC.

V gene TRBV15 combines with J gene TRBJ1-3; D is ambiguous. There are 12 residues in the CDR3. CDR1 and CDR2 from the germline V gene are LNHNV and YYDKDF (reference sequence). Trimming pared 0 bases from V and 5 bases from J, leaving 2 bases between. The CDR3 bases are TGTGCCACCAGCAGAGATAGAAACACCATATATTTT. Translated: CATSRDRNTIYF.

The V and J genes are TRBV19 and TRBJ1-1, with a weak D call TRBD1 (6 bases). Germline CDR1 reads LNHDA; CDR2 reads SQIVND (reference sequence). Trimming cost V 7 bases and J 7 bases, with 16 bases left between them. The CDR3 length is 13 residues. CDR3 in amino acids: CASIDRRLYEAFF. CDR3 nucleotide sequence: TGTGCCAGTATCGACAGGAGGTTATATGAAGCTTTCTTT.

The chain links TRBV18 to TRBJ2-7; TRBD2 is a possible D gene (6 bases). The germline V and J ends were trimmed by 3 bases and 7 bases, with 22 bases remaining between them. Germline assignment: CDR1 KGHSH and CDR2 LQKENI. The CDR3 spans 16 residues. The CDR3 DNA sequence: TGTGCCAGCTCACCGCCGACTAGGCGAACTGAGTGGGAGCAGTACTTC. It yields the protein CASSPPTRRTEWEQYF.

The J gene is TRBJ2-1, the V gene TRBV19; 13 positions match TRBD2. The CDR3 spans 16 residues. Germline V gives CDR1 LNHDA, CDR2 SQIVND (reference sequence). J gave up 7 bases and V 6 bases, and 9 bases lay outside the gene matches. CDR3 sequence reads: CASRYSGTSGKNEQFF. As DNA, the CDR3 is TGTGCCAGTAGATACTCCGGGACTAGCGGGAAAAATGAGCAGTTCTTC.